Each of the 24 T cell receptor beta chains below was sequenced from the same sample in a study of blood T cell repertoires in COVID-19. Sequencing used immunoSEQ multiplex PCR; TCRdb keeps in-frame clones, though not all of them. The sample consists of roughly 220,000 clones, around 82% of them appearing once. Source material: peripheral blood. These receptors all stem from a woman in her seventies with acute or convalescent COVID-19.

The CDR3, as DNA: TGTGCCAGCAGAAGGGACAGGGGTAGATCCGAGCAGTACTTC. It encodes CASRRDRGRSEQYF. This chain uses TRBV27 with TRBJ2-7, with 10 positions matching TRBD1. CDR1 and CDR2 from the germline V gene are MNHEY and SMNVEV (reference sequence). V was pared by 6 bases and J by 6 bases, with 8 bases of the junction left unmatched. This CDR3 spans 14 amino acids.

To note about this clone: The junction does not match germline at one end; this may be a read error. V and J are TRBV2 and TRBJ2-2; 9 positions agree with TRBD2. Germline V gene sequence: CDR1 SNHLY, CDR2 FYNNEI. CDR3 length equals 16 residues. The CDR3, as DNA: TGTGCCAGCAGTCAAGCGGGAGGAGTGGGCACCGGGGAGCTGTTTTTT. Encoded protein: CASSQAGGVGTGELFF.

V is TRBV6-5 and J is TRBJ2-3; 9 nucleotides agree with TRBD2. The CDR3 extends over 14 amino acids. Germline V gene sequence: CDR1 MNHEY, CDR2 SVGAGI. V was clipped by 8 bases and J by 6 bases; unmatched bases: 9. The CDR3 nucleotides read TGTGCCAGCCCCTCTAGCGGGAAGGTTGATACGCAGTATTTT. Translation gives CASPSSGKVDTQYF.

This clone was seen a single time. V and J are TRBV21-1 and TRBJ2-1; the DNA was not compared with TRBD2, the D call given in the table. TRBV21-1 is marked as a pseudogene. CDR3 size: 16 residues. The DNA of the CDR3 is TGTGCCAGCAGCAAAGCGCTGGCGGGCCACTACAATGAGCAGTTCTTC. Its protein is CASSKALAGHYNEQFF.

This clone was detected many times. The J gene is TRBJ2-1, the V gene TRBV5-4, with TRBD1 matching 8 bases. The V segment lost 3 bases and the J segment 7 bases; nucleotides outside the gene matches: 12. CDR1 and CDR2 from the germline V gene are SGHNT and YYREEE (reference sequence). The CDR3 totals 16 residues. This CDR3 reads CASSWGIQGGGNEQFF. In DNA form, the CDR3 reads TGTGCCAGCAGCTGGGGAATACAGGGGGGTGGGAATGAGCAGTTCTTC.

This sequence joins TRBV18 and TRBJ1-5; no reliable D call. Germline-derived CDR1 and CDR2 are KGHSH and LQKENI. This CDR3 is 13 amino acids long. V lost 3 bases and J lost 5, with 8 bases in between. The CDR3 DNA reads as TGTGCCAGCTCACCGTCTATCGATCAGCCCCAGCATTTT. This sequence encodes CASSPSIDQPQHF.

V and J are TRBV19 and TRBJ2-1, with D possibly being TRBD1 (5 bases). The V end was cut by 6 bases, the J end by 6 bases, with 12 bases between. This CDR3 has 13 residues. Germline CDR1 reads LNHDA; CDR2 reads SQIVND (reference sequence). The CDR3 nucleotides are TGTGCCAGTAGGCGAGAAGGGGTCAATGAGCAGTTCTTC. As protein: CASRREGVNEQFF.

The gene calls are TRBV7-9 and TRBJ2-5; 7 nucleotides match TRBD2. The CDR3 is made up of 15 amino acids. CDR1 and CDR2 from the germline V gene are SEHNR and FQNEAQ (reference sequence). With 1 base clipped from V and 5 bases from J, the junction kept 7 bases outside the gene matches. In DNA, the CDR3 is TGTGCCAGCAGCTTAGTCGGCGGGAGCGGGGAGACCCAGTACTTC. Its translation is CASSLVGGSGETQYF. The variable domain in full, completed from reference TRBV7-9 and TRBJ2-5, reads DTGVSQNPRHKITKRGQNVTFRCDPISEHNRLYWYRQTLGQGPEFLTYFQNEAQLEKSRLLSDRFSAERPKGSFSTLEIQRTEQGDSAMYLCASSLVGGSGETQYFGPGTRLLVL.

In this sample, this clone turned up once. The DNA for the CDR3 is TGTGCCACCCTACTCACGCCGGCGGCTAGCGGGAAGTTCGTCAATGAGCAGTTCTTC. It encodes CATLLTPAASGKFVNEQFF. The V call is TRBV28, the J call TRBJ2-1; 9 nucleotides align to TRBD2. The CDR3 is 19 residues long. With V trimmed by 10 bases and J by 6 bases, 25 bases remained unmatched. The germline V gene has CDR1 MDHEN and CDR2 SYDVKM.

V gene TRBV15 combines with J gene TRBJ1-1; D not resolved. There are 13 residues in the CDR3. Germline assignment: CDR1 LNHNV and CDR2 YYDKDF (reference sequence). The V end lost 0 bases, the J end lost 6 bases, and 8 bases lay between the germline ends. The DNA for the CDR3 is TGTGCCACCAGCAGAGACAGGCCGGCTGAAGCTTTCTTT. It encodes CATSRDRPAEAFF.

The V call is TRBV7-2, the J call TRBJ2-7, with 7 bases lining up with TRBD1. Germline CDR1 reads SGHTA; CDR2 reads FQGNSA. The ends lost 7 bases at V and 0 bases at J; junction bases unmatched: 3. The CDR3 has 13 residues. Here the CDR3 reads CASKHRGSYEQYF. DNA for the CDR3: TGTGCCAGCAAACACAGGGGCTCCTACGAGCAGTACTTC.

This clone came up a few times. The V and J genes are TRBV9 and TRBJ2-5, with D unresolved. V was cut by 0 bases and J by 2 bases, with 11 bases left in between. Germline-derived CDR1 and CDR2 are SGDLS and YYNGEE. This CDR3 spans 15 amino acids. CDR3 sequence reads: CASSVDGLYQETQYF. The CDR3 bases are TGTGCCAGCAGCGTAGATGGCCTGTATCAAGAGACCCAGTACTTC.

The CDR3: CASIPTGLINNQPQHF. DNA for the CDR3: TGTGCCAGCATCCCCACAGGTCTTATAAACAATCAGCCCCAGCATTTT. The chain is built from TRBV28 and TRBJ1-5; possibly TRBD1 for D (5 bases). Per the germline V gene, CDR1 is MDHEN and CDR2 is SYDVKM. The CDR3 runs 16 residues. V lost 7 bases to trimming and J lost 3 bases, with 19 bases between them.

The chain uses TRBV6-5 and TRBJ2-1, with D uncertain. Between the trimmed V and J ends, which lost 2 bases and 2 bases, there was a span of 10 bases. The CDR3 has 15 amino acids. Germline V gene lookup returns CDR1 MNHEY and CDR2 SVGAGI. CDR3 protein: CASSYLRSPYNEQFF. The CDR3 DNA follows: TGTGCCAGCAGTTACCTACGGTCCCCCTACAATGAGCAGTTCTTC.

In this sample, this clone turned up a few times. J is TRBJ1-5 and V is TRBV7-2; no clear D. Trimming took off 1 base at V and 2 bases at J, with 12 bases between the two ends. The CDR3 is made up of 16 amino acids. Germline V gene data show CDR1 as SGHTA and CDR2 as FQGNSA. CDR3 DNA: TGTGCCAGCAGCTTAGAAGGAGGGTATGGCAATCAGCCCCAGCATTTT. It is translated as CASSLEGGYGNQPQHF. Together with reference TRBV7-2 and TRBJ1-5, the CDR3 gives the full variable domain: GAGVSQSPSNKVTEKGKDVELRCDPISGHTALYWYRQSLGQGLEFLIYFQGNSAPDKSGLPSDRFSAERTGGSVSTLTIQRTQQEDSAVYLCASSLEGGYGNQPQHFGDGTRLSIL.

This clone was detected a few times. The rearrangement uses TRBV5-5 and TRBJ1-5, with TRBD1 matching 8 bases. In germline, CDR1 is SGHKS, CDR2 YYEKEE (reference sequence). Trimming cost V 0 bases and J 5 bases; bases outside gene matches: 7. This CDR3 comprises 16 residues. CDR3: CASSLDPQGAHQPQHF. The DNA of the CDR3 is TGTGCCAGCAGCTTGGACCCCCAGGGGGCGCATCAGCCCCAGCATTTT.

The chain couples TRBV7-2 to TRBJ2-1, with 9 positions matching TRBD2. Germline CDR1 SGHTA, CDR2 FQGNSA. The CDR3 consists of 16 residues. Trimming cost V 5 bases and J 5 bases; bases outside gene matches: 10. This chain's CDR3 is CASSPQAGGFNNEQFF. CDR3 sequence (DNA): TGTGCCAGCAGCCCCCAAGCGGGAGGTTTTAACAATGAGCAGTTCTTC.

The rearrangement joins TRBV11-2 to TRBJ1-1; D not resolved. V was cut by 5 bases and J by 3 bases, with 19 bases left in between. CDR3 length equals 16 residues. Per the germline V gene, CDR1 is SGHAT and CDR2 is FQNNGV. The CDR3 loop reads CASSPNNGYGYTEAFF. DNA for the CDR3: TGTGCCAGCAGCCCGAACAATGGTTACGGGTACACTGAAGCTTTCTTT.

In DNA form, the CDR3 reads TGTGCCAGCGGACAGGGACAAGAGACCCAGTACTTC. Its translation is CASGQGQETQYF. The chain couples TRBV6-5 to TRBJ2-5; 8 bases align to TRBD1. This CDR3 region has 12 residues. With V trimmed by 8 bases and J by 2 bases, 1 base remained unmatched. Germline V CDR1 and CDR2: MNHEY, SVGAGI.

The genes are TRBV7-9 and TRBJ1-1, with 7 bases lining up with TRBD1. With 3 bases clipped from V and 1 base from J, the junction kept 2 bases outside the gene matches. The CDR3 extends over 14 amino acids. CDR1 and CDR2 (germline): SEHNR, FQNEAQ (reference sequence). CDR3 sequence reads: CASSFGTANTEAFF. The CDR3 coding sequence is TGTGCCAGCAGCTTTGGGACAGCGAACACTGAAGCTTTCTTT.

This chain's CDR3 is CSVVGRGLAGGYTDTQYF. For the CDR3, the DNA is TGCAGCGTTGTCGGCAGGGGACTAGCGGGAGGGTACACAGATACGCAGTATTTT. This sequence joins TRBV29-1 and TRBJ2-3, with 16 positions matching TRBD2. The CDR3 loop spans 18 amino acids. With 4 bases clipped from V and 2 bases from J, the junction kept 9 bases outside the gene matches. CDR1 and CDR2 (germline): SQVTM, ANQGSEA.

This clone was picked up one time. The chain recombines TRBV5-4 with TRBJ2-1; 9 nucleotides match TRBD2. The CDR3 spans 16 residues. V gave up 3 bases and J gave up 2 bases; unmatched junction bases: 6. CDR1 is SGHNT, CDR2 YYREEE, per germline (reference sequence). CDR3 region: CASSSEAGGTYNEQFF. DNA for the CDR3: TGTGCCAGCAGCTCAGAAGCGGGAGGAACCTACAATGAGCAGTTCTTC.

V gene TRBV19 combines with J gene TRBJ1-2; D gene uncertain. Trimming left V 4 bases short and J 6 bases short, with 18 bases between. The CDR3 is 15 amino acids. Germline CDR1 and CDR2: LNHDA and SQIVND (reference sequence). The CDR3 region is CASSTPPVGVDGYTF. The CDR3 coding sequence is TGTGCCAGTAGTACACCCCCGGTCGGGGTCGATGGCTACACCTTC.

DNA for the CDR3: TGTGCCAGCAGCCAAGGGGAGTACGAGCAGTACTTC. Protein product: CASSQGEYEQYF. V is TRBV3-1 (or the pseudogene TRBV3-2) and J is TRBJ2-7, with D perhaps matching TRBD2 (5 bases). CDR3 length: 12 residues. Trimming stripped 1 base from V and 4 bases from J, with 5 bases between. Germline lookup yields CDR1 LGHDT and CDR2 YNNKEL (reference sequence).